This T cell receptor (beta chain) was profiled in a study of type 1 regulatory T cells. Looking at the study overall: This in vitro CD4 product, T-allo10, is enriched for Tr1 cells and alloantigen-specific.

In the case of this clonotype: Its antigen is still unknown.

Regarding the study as a whole: Compared with non-type 1 regulatory T cells, type 1 regulatory T cells showed a more restricted TCR repertoire.

The CDR3 has 13 amino acids. Germline-derived CDR1 and CDR2 are DFQATT and SNEGSKA (reference sequence). Trimming removed 4 bases from V and 2 bases from J, with 12 bases in between. Each CDR3 protein gets one entry after TCRdb re-called the reads with MiXCR. The profile shows roughly 71,000 distinct CDR3 sequences, around 21% of them singletons. The clonotype was recovered from a human donor in good health. The V and J genes are TRBV20-1 and TRBJ2-7, with D hard to call. Sequenced sample: cultured type 1 regulatory T (Tr1) cells, either the whole culture or a sorted fraction (not recorded which). This chain's CDR3 is CSATTSYTYEQYF. Here the CDR3 DNA reads TGCAGTGCTACAACCTCATACACCTACGAGCAGTACTTC.